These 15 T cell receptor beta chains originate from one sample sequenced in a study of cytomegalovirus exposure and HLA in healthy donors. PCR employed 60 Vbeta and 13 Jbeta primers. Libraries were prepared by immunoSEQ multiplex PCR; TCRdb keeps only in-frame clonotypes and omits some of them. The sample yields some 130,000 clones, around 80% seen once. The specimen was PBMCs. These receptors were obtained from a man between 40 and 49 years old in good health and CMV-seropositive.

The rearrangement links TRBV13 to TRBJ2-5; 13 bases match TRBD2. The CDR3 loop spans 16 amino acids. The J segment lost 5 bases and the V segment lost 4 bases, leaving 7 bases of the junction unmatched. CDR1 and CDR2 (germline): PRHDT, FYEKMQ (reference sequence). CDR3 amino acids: CASSYFGLAGDETQYF. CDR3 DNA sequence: TGTGCCAGCAGCTACTTCGGACTAGCGGGAGATGAGACCCAGTACTTC.

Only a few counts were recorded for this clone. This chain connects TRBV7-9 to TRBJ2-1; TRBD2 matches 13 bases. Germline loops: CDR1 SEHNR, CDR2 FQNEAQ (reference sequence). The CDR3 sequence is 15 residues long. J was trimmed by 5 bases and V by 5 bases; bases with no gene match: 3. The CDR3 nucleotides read TGTGCCAGCAGCCCCGGACTAGCGGGAGACAATGAGCAGTTCTTC. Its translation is CASSPGLAGDNEQFF.

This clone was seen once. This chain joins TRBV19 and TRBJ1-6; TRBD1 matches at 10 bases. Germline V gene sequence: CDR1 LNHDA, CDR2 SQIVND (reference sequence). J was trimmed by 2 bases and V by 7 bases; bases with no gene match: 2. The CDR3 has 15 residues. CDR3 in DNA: TGTGCCAGTAAGACAGGGGGCGCCTATAATTCACCCCTCCACTTT. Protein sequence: CASKTGGAYNSPLHF. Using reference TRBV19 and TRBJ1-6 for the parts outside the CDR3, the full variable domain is DGGITQSPKYLFRKEGQNVTLSCEQNLNHDAMYWYRQDPGQGLRLIYYSQIVNDFQKGDIAEGYSVSREKKESFPLTVTSAQKNPTAFYLCASKTGGAYNSPLHFGNGTRLTVT.

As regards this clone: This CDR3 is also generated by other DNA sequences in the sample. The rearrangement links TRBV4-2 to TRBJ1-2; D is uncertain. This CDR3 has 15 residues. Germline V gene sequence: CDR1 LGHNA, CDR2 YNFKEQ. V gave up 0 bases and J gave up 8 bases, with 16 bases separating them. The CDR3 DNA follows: TGTGCCAGCAGCCAAGATGTTGGGCCAGGCTACGGCTACACCTTC. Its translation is CASSQDVGPGYGYTF.

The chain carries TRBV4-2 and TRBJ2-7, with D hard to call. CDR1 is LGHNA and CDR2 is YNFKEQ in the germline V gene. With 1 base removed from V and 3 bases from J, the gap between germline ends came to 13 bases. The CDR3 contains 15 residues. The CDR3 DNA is TGTGCCAGCAGCCAAGTAGCCGACGGAAACTACGAGCAGTACTTC. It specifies CASSQVADGNYEQYF.

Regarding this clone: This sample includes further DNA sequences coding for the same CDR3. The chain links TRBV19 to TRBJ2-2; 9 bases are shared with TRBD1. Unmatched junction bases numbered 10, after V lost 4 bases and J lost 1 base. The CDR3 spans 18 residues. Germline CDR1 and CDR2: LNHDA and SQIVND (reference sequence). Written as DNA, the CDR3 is TGTGCCAGTAGTACCGACAGGGGGAGGAACGGGAACACCGGGGAGCTGTTTTTT. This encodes CASSTDRGRNGNTGELFF. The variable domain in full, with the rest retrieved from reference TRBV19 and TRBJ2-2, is DGGITQSPKYLFRKEGQNVTLSCEQNLNHDAMYWYRQDPGQGLRLIYYSQIVNDFQKGDIAEGYSVSREKKESFPLTVTSAQKNPTAFYLCASSTDRGRNGNTGELFFGEGSRLTVL.

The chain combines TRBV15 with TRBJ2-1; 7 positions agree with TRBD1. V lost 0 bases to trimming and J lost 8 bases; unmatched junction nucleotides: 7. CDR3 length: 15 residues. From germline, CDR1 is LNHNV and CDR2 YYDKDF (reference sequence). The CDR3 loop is CATSRDLNRGHEQFF. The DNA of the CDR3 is TGTGCCACCAGCAGAGATTTGAACAGGGGACATGAGCAGTTCTTC.

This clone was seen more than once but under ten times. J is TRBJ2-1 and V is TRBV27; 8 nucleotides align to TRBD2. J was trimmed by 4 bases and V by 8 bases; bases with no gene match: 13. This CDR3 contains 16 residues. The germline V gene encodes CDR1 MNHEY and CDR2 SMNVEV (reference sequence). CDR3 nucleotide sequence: TGTGCCAGCTCCCCCCGAACCCAGCGGGGGTACAATGAGCAGTTCTTC. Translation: CASSPRTQRGYNEQFF.

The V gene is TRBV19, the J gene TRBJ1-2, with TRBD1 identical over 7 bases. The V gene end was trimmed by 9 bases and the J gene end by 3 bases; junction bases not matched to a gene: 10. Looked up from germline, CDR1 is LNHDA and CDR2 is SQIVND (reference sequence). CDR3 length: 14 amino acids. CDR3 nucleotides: TGTGCCAGCCTAGGGGACAGCCTGTACTATGGCTACACCTTC. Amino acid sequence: CASLGDSLYYGYTF.

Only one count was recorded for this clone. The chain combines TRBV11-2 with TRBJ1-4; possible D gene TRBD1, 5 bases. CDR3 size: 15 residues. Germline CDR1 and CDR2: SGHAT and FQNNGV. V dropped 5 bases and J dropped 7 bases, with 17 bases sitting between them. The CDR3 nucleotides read TGTGCCAGCAGCACTCAGGGAACGGGGGGTGAAAAACTGTTTTTT. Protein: CASSTQGTGGEKLFF.

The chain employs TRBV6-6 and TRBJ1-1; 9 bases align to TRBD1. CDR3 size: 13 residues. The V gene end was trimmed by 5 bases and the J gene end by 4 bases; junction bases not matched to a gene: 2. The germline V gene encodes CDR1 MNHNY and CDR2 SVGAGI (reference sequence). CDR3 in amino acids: CASSLQGATEAFF. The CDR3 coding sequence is TGTGCCAGCAGTCTACAGGGGGCCACTGAAGCTTTCTTT.

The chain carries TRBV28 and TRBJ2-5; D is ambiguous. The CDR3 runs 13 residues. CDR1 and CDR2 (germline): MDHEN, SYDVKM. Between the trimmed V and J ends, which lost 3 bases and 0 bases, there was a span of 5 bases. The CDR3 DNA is TGTGCCAGCAGTTTCGGGTACCAAGAGACCCAGTACTTC. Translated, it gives CASSFGYQETQYF.

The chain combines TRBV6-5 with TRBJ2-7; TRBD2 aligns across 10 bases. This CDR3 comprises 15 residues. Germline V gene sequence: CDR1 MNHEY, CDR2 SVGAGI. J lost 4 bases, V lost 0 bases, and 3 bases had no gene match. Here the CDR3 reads CASSYSTSGPYEQYF. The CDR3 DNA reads TGTGCCAGCAGTTACTCGACTAGCGGGCCGTACGAGCAGTACTTC.

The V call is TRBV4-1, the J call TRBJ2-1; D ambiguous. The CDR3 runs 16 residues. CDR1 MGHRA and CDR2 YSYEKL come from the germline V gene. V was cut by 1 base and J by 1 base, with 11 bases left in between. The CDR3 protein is CASSQVNMISYNEQFF. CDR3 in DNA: TGCGCCAGCAGCCAAGTGAACATGATTTCCTACAATGAGCAGTTCTTC.

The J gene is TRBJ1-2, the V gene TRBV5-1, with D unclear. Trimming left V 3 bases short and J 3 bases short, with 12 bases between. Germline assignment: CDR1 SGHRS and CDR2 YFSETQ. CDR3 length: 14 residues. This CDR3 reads CASSSRDSDYGYTF. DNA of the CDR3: TGCGCCAGCAGCTCGCGGGATTCGGACTATGGCTACACCTTC.